The 23 T cell receptor beta chains below all came from one sample that was sequenced in a study of T cell responses to AZD1222 COVID-19 vaccine. The method was immunoSEQ multiplex PCR; TCRdb's version includes in-frame clones alone and lacks a portion of them. The profile shows 110,000 to 150,000 clones, over 90% of them singletons. Sequenced material: peripheral blood, taken on day 0 of AZD1222 vaccination. These receptors came from an adult in good health.

This clone was observed once. This chain uses TRBV20-1 with TRBJ2-1; 9 nucleotides line up with TRBD2. The CDR3 totals 16 residues. Losses at the gene ends were 3 bases for V and 1 base for J; bases not matched to a gene: 7. Per the germline V gene, CDR1 is DFQATT and CDR2 is SNEGSKA (reference sequence). CDR3 nucleotide sequence: TGCAGTGCTAGTTATAGCGGGAGTGGGTCCTACAATGAGCAGTTCTTC. Its translation is CSASYSGSGSYNEQFF.

This clone was observed a handful of times. The chain joins TRBV4-1 to TRBJ2-2, with 13 bases lining up with TRBD2. Germline CDR1 reads MGHRA; CDR2 reads YSYEKL. V was clipped by 4 bases and J by 3 bases; unmatched bases: 5. The CDR3 is 17 amino acids. The CDR3 nucleotides read TGCGCCAGCAGCCCCACCGGGACTAGCGGGGACACCGGGGAGCTGTTTTTT. Translated, it gives CASSPTGTSGDTGELFF.

The rearrangement joins TRBV10-2 to TRBJ1-6; tentatively, D is TRBD1 (5 bases). The CDR3 is made up of 15 amino acids. The V end lost 5 bases, the J end lost 0 bases, and 8 bases lay between the germline ends. The germline CDR1 and CDR2 sequences are WSHSY and SAAADI. The CDR3 reads CASSPGSSYNSPLHF. The DNA for the CDR3 is TGCGCCAGCAGTCCAGGGAGCTCCTATAATTCACCCCTCCACTTT.

The chain uses TRBV7-6 and TRBJ2-1; TRBD2 matches at 10 bases. The J segment lost 4 bases and the V segment lost 5 bases, leaving 8 bases of the junction unmatched. This CDR3 has 16 residues. Germline CDR1 reads SGHVS; CDR2 reads FNYEAQ. CDR3 in amino acids: CASSLRTSGLYNEQFF. The DNA of the CDR3 is TGTGCCAGCAGCCTCCGGACTAGCGGCCTTTACAATGAGCAGTTCTTC.

The rearrangement joins TRBV3-1 (or the pseudogene TRBV3-2) to TRBJ1-1; D unclear. CDR1 LGHDT and CDR2 YNNKEL come from the germline V gene (reference sequence). Trimming took off 5 bases at V and 5 bases at J, with 15 bases between the two ends. This CDR3 spans 14 amino acids. CDR3 region: CASSVGSVKTEAFF. Written as DNA, the CDR3 is TGTGCCAGCAGCGTGGGCTCGGTAAAGACTGAAGCTTTCTTT.

The rearrangement links TRBV6-6 to TRBJ1-6, with a weak D call TRBD1 (5 bases). The germline V gene has CDR1 MNHNY and CDR2 SVGAGI (reference sequence). V lost 0 bases, J lost 9 bases, and 12 bases lay in between. The CDR3 is 15 amino acids. The CDR3 DNA sequence: TGTGCCAGCAGTTACTCGGCGGGGGAGAGTTCACCCCTCCACTTT. Translated: CASSYSAGESSPLHF.

The gene calls are TRBV19 and TRBJ1-1; no definite D call. Between the trimmed V and J ends, which lost 9 bases and 2 bases, there was a span of 22 bases. The V gene's germline CDR1 is LNHDA and CDR2 SQIVND (reference sequence). This CDR3 is built from 16 residues. The CDR3: CASTLGGLWGNTEAFF. The CDR3 DNA is TGTGCCAGCACCCTCGGCGGGCTCTGGGGAAACACTGAAGCTTTCTTT.

In DNA, the CDR3 is TGTGCCAGCAGCCAAGATCAGCTAGCGGGAGGCACAGATACGCAGTATTTT. It codes for CASSQDQLAGGTDTQYF. The chain combines TRBV4-2 with TRBJ2-3, with 10 bases matching TRBD2. CDR1 and CDR2 from the germline V gene are LGHNA and YNFKEQ. CDR3 length equals 17 residues. The V gene end was trimmed by 0 bases and the J gene end by 1 base; junction bases not matched to a gene: 4.

V usage is TRBV7-9 and J usage is TRBJ2-1, with 11 bases that match TRBD2. After removal of 5 bases from V and 0 bases from J, the junction contained 3 bases not matched to a gene. Germline CDR1 and CDR2: SEHNR and FQNEAQ (reference sequence). The CDR3 contains 16 residues. The CDR3 here is CASSPGLADSYNEQFF. The CDR3 DNA reads as TGTGCCAGCAGCCCGGGACTAGCGGACTCCTACAATGAGCAGTTCTTC.

This chain links TRBV10-3 with TRBJ1-4; D perhaps matches TRBD1 (5 bases). Germline CDR1 is ENHRY and CDR2 is SYGVKD. V gave up 0 bases and J gave up 8 bases, with 22 bases separating them. This CDR3 contains 18 residues. Written as DNA, the CDR3 is TGTGCCATCAGTGAGTCGATCATAGGTCAGGGATCAAGCGAAAAACTGTTTTTT. The encoded protein is CAISESIIGQGSSEKLFF.

The chain employs TRBV5-1 and TRBJ2-7; 11 bases map to TRBD2. The V segment lost 4 bases and the J segment 5 bases; nucleotides outside the gene matches: 8. The CDR3 runs to 15 residues. From germline, CDR1 is SGHRS and CDR2 YFSETQ. CDR3 region: CASSRRTSGRHEQYF. CDR3 sequence (DNA): TGCGCCAGCAGCCGACGAACTAGCGGGAGACACGAGCAGTACTTC.

The gene calls are TRBV11-2 and TRBJ1-5; D remains ambiguous. Germline CDR1 is SGHAT and CDR2 is FQNNGV. The CDR3 totals 13 residues. V lost 1 base, J lost 4 bases, and 5 bases lay in between. CDR3 residues: CASSLGRNQPQHF. The DNA of the CDR3 is TGTGCCAGCAGCTTAGGCCGAAATCAGCCCCAGCATTTT.

The chain has TRBV15 and TRBJ1-2, with D perhaps matching TRBD1 (5 bases). The CDR3 is made up of 15 amino acids. Trimming took 3 bases from V and 3 from J, leaving 14 bases between them. Germline values: CDR1 LNHNV, CDR2 YYDKDF (reference sequence). The CDR3 DNA is TGTGCCACCAGCAGTGTCAGGGAACCCTACTATGGCTACACCTTC. The encoded protein is CATSSVREPYYGYTF.

The chain links TRBV27 to TRBJ2-7, with 9 bases matching TRBD1. The length of the CDR3 is 19 residues. Germline loops: CDR1 MNHEY, CDR2 SMNVEV (reference sequence). With V trimmed by 3 bases and J by 6 bases, 21 bases remained unmatched. The CDR3 loop is CASSFTTPSLPGQGGEQYF. CDR3 DNA sequence: TGTGCCAGCAGTTTTACCACCCCCTCTTTGCCGGGACAGGGAGGCGAGCAGTACTTC.

The V gene is TRBV2, the J gene TRBJ1-2; 7 bases are a match to TRBD1. This CDR3 comprises 14 residues. Germline V gene lookup returns CDR1 SNHLY and CDR2 FYNNEI. Germline trimming cut 6 bases from V and 5 bases from J; bases unmatched to any gene: 9. This chain's CDR3 is CASRDDRDSYGYTF. Here the CDR3 DNA reads TGTGCCAGCAGGGACGACCGGGACAGTTATGGCTACACCTTC.

The rearrangement joins TRBV11-2 to TRBJ2-1; D might be TRBD1 (5 bases). The CDR3 has 15 amino acids. CDR1 and CDR2 (germline): SGHAT, FQNNGV. The V gene lost 3 bases and the J gene lost 2 bases, with 11 bases spanning the gap. The CDR3 DNA reads as TGTGCCAGCAGCTTCCTCACAGGTGCCTACAATGAGCAGTTCTTC. Translation gives CASSFLTGAYNEQFF.

The chain employs TRBV29-1 and TRBJ1-2; TRBD1 is a possible D gene (6 bases). Germline V gene lookup returns CDR1 SQVTM and CDR2 ANQGSEA. This CDR3 contains 14 residues. Trimming stripped 0 bases from V and 7 bases from J, with 15 bases between. The CDR3 DNA reads TGCAGCGTTGAAGATGAGGGGGTCCGGTTTGGCTACACCTTC. Translated, it gives CSVEDEGVRFGYTF. The full variable domain, completed using reference TRBV29-1 and TRBJ1-2, is SAVISQKPSRDICQRGTSLTIQCQVDSQVTMMFWYRQQPGQSLTLIATANQGSEATYESGFVIDKFPISRPNLTFSTLTVSNMSPEDSSIYLCSVEDEGVRFGYTFGSGTRLTVV.

V usage is TRBV5-1 and J usage is TRBJ2-3, with 9 bases lining up with TRBD2. This CDR3 comprises 16 residues. The V gene's germline CDR1 is SGHRS and CDR2 YFSETQ. The junction had 9 bases not matched to a gene; V was cut back by 4 bases and J by 3 bases. CDR3 in DNA: TGCGCCAGCAGCCCTGGTAGCGGGAGTCCGACAGATACGCAGTATTTT. Amino acid sequence: CASSPGSGSPTDTQYF. The full variable domain, its missing parts supplied by reference TRBV5-1 and TRBJ2-3, is KAGVTQTPRYLIKTRGQQVTLSCSPISGHRSVSWYQQTPGQGLQFLFEYFSETQRNKGNFPGRFSGRQFSNSRSEMNVSTLELGDSALYLCASSPGSGSPTDTQYFGPGTRLTVL.

The chain recombines TRBV5-1 with TRBJ2-1; the D gene is possibly TRBD2 (5 bases). The V gene's germline CDR1 is SGHRS and CDR2 YFSETQ. Trimming removed 2 bases from V and 1 base from J, with 10 bases in between. The CDR3 has 15 residues. The CDR3 loop is CASSFTSRSYNEQFF. Written as DNA, the CDR3 is TGCGCCAGCAGCTTCACTAGTCGGTCCTACAATGAGCAGTTCTTC. The whole variable domain, filled in from reference TRBV5-1 and TRBJ2-1, reads KAGVTQTPRYLIKTRGQQVTLSCSPISGHRSVSWYQQTPGQGLQFLFEYFSETQRNKGNFPGRFSGRQFSNSRSEMNVSTLELGDSALYLCASSFTSRSYNEQFFGPGTRLTVL.

The chain uses TRBV19 and TRBJ1-5; D is perhaps TRBD1 (5 bases). V gave up 3 bases and J gave up 5 bases, with 11 bases separating them. This CDR3 is built from 14 residues. Per germline, CDR1 LNHDA and CDR2 SQIVND (reference sequence). The CDR3 protein is CASSIDSVYQPQHF. The CDR3 nucleotides are TGTGCCAGTAGTATCGACAGCGTTTATCAGCCCCAGCATTTT.

The chain is built from TRBV2 and TRBJ1-5; D might be TRBD1 (5 bases). From germline, CDR1 is SNHLY and CDR2 FYNNEI. Trimming took 1 base from V and 9 from J, leaving 13 bases between them. The CDR3 is 14 residues long. CDR3 DNA sequence: TGTGCCAGCAGTGAAGTTCCTGGGACCCTGCCCCAGCATTTT. It yields the protein CASSEVPGTLPQHF.

The V call is TRBV11-2, the J call TRBJ2-1, with D unclear. The CDR3 contains 14 residues. Germline loops: CDR1 SGHAT, CDR2 FQNNGV. V gave up 2 bases and J gave up 2 bases, with 7 bases separating them. CDR3 residues: CASSLSRPYNEQFF. CDR3 nucleotides: TGTGCCAGCAGCTTAAGCAGGCCCTACAATGAGCAGTTCTTC.

The rearrangement joins TRBV10-3 to TRBJ2-1; TRBD1 aligns across 11 bases. Germline V gene lookup returns CDR1 ENHRY and CDR2 SYGVKD. V gave up 2 bases and J gave up 8 bases; unmatched junction bases: 5. The CDR3 totals 15 residues. The CDR3 DNA is TGTGCCATCAGTGAGACGGGACAGGGGGTCGATGAGCAGTTCTTC. Translated: CAISETGQGVDEQFF.